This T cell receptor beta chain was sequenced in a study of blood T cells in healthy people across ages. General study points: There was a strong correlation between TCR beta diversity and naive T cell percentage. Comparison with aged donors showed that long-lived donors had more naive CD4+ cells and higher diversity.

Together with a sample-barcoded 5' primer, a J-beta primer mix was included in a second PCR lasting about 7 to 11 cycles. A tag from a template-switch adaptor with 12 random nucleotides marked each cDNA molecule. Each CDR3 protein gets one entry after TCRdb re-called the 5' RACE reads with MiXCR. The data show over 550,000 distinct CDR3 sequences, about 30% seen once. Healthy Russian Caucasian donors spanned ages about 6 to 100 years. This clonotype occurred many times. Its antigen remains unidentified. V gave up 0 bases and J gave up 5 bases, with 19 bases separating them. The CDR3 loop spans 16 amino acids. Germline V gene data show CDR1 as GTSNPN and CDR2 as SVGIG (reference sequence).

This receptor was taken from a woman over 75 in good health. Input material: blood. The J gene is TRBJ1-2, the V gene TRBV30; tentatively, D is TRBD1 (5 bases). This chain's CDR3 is CAWSVGWDAAKYGYTF. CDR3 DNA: TGTGCCTGGAGTGTAGGTTGGGACGCGGCAAAGTATGGCTACACCTTC.